The 21 T cell receptor beta chains in this list originate from one sample, sequenced in a study of identical twins. TCRdb re-called the 5' RACE reads through MiXCR, storing one row per CDR3 protein. Here the sample spans about 470,000 distinct CDR3 sequences, 20% to 25% being singletons. These data are also associated with another study on T cells expressing NK-cell markers.

The sample comprised CD4+ T cells sorted from blood. All receptors come from a woman under 30 in good health.

V gene TRBV6-1 combines with J gene TRBJ2-7; D is perhaps TRBD1 (6 bases). Germline loops: CDR1 MNHNS, CDR2 SASEGT. The CDR3 length is 14 residues. Trimming stripped 6 bases from V and 3 bases from J, with 15 bases between. Written as DNA, the CDR3 is TGTGCCAGCAGCCCTACTGGACAGCACTACGAGCAGTACTTC. This encodes CASSPTGQHYEQYF.

This clonotype was seen a handful of times. The rearrangement joins TRBV28 to TRBJ2-4; 9 nucleotides agree with TRBD1. Germline V lookup: CDR1 MDHEN, CDR2 SYDVKM. With V trimmed by 4 bases and J by 0 bases, 4 bases remained unmatched. The CDR3 runs to 16 residues. The CDR3 sequence is CASSSPGQGAKNIQYF. For the CDR3, the DNA is TGTGCCAGCAGTTCTCCGGGACAGGGAGCCAAAAACATTCAGTACTTC.

This clonotype has ten or more counts. The V and J genes are TRBV9 and TRBJ2-7; 12 bases align to TRBD2. The CDR3 length is 15 residues. Germline CDR1 and CDR2: SGDLS and YYNGEE. The junction had 5 bases not matched to a gene; V was cut back by 4 bases and J by 3 bases. CDR3 sequence (DNA): TGTGCCAGCAGCCCCCGACTAGCGGGAGTCTACGAGCAGTACTTC. As protein: CASSPRLAGVYEQYF. Drawing the rest from reference TRBV9 and TRBJ2-7, the complete variable domain is DSGVTQTPKHLITATGQRVTLRCSPRSGDLSVYWYQQSLDQGLQFLIQYYNGEERAKGNILERFSAQQFPDLHSELNLSSLELGDSALYFCASSPRLAGVYEQYFGPGTRLTVT.

V gene TRBV5-1 combines with J gene TRBJ2-2, with D uncertain. Trimming cost V 7 bases and J 2 bases, with 6 bases left between them. Germline V lookup: CDR1 SGHRS, CDR2 YFSETQ. This CDR3 is 12 amino acids long. DNA for the CDR3: TGCGCCAGCGTCAGTAACACCGGGGAGCTGTTTTTT. Translated: CASVSNTGELFF.

This clonotype turned up a few times. The genes are TRBV20-1 and TRBJ2-5; D remains unclear. Trimming took off 3 bases at V and 7 bases at J, with 9 bases between the two ends. This CDR3 comprises 11 residues. CDR1 is DFQATT and CDR2 is SNEGSKA in the germline V gene (reference sequence). CDR3 region: CSARPEATQYF. CDR3 bases: TGCAGTGCTAGGCCAGAGGCGACCCAGTACTTC.

This clonotype was seen just once. The chain uses TRBV5-1 and TRBJ2-6; maybe TRBD2 (5 bases). There are 15 residues in the CDR3. V was trimmed by 2 bases and J by 9 bases, leaving 15 bases between them. Looked up from germline, CDR1 is SGHRS and CDR2 is YFSETQ. CDR3 DNA sequence: TGCGCCAGCAGCTTATCGGCAGGTGGACTCAACGTCCTGACTTTC. This translates into CASSLSAGGLNVLTF.

The chain has TRBV5-5 and TRBJ2-7; D not certain. Between the trimmed V and J ends, which lost 4 bases and 2 bases, there was a span of 16 bases. The CDR3 contains 15 residues. The germline V gene encodes CDR1 SGHKS and CDR2 YYEKEE (reference sequence). CDR3 region: CASSIGPSGTYEQYF. CDR3 coding DNA: TGTGCCAGCAGCATAGGTCCGTCAGGCACCTACGAGCAGTACTTC.

This sequence joins TRBV20-1 and TRBJ2-2; TRBD1 agrees at 9 bases. Germline CDR1 is DFQATT and CDR2 is SNEGSKA (reference sequence). The CDR3 contains 16 residues. Trimming removed 3 bases from V and 4 bases from J; junction bases left unmatched: 9. CDR3 in amino acids: CSASRGQGGVTGELFF. CDR3 bases: TGCAGTGCTAGCCGGGGACAGGGTGGAGTCACCGGGGAGCTGTTTTTT.

This clonotype showed up many times. The genes are TRBV4-3 and TRBJ2-1, with TRBD2 identical over 13 bases. The V gene end was trimmed by 3 bases and the J gene end by 3 bases; junction bases not matched to a gene: 8. This CDR3 is built from 18 residues. The germline V gene encodes CDR1 LGHNA and CDR2 YSLEER. The DNA for the CDR3 is TGCGCCAGCAGCCAGACGGGACTAGCGGGAATTATCTACAATGAGCAGTTCTTC. It translates to CASSQTGLAGIIYNEQFF.

This clonotype was seen only a few times. V is TRBV12-3 or TRBV12-4 and J is TRBJ1-1; D is perhaps TRBD1 (6 bases). The germline V and J ends were trimmed by 7 bases and 0 bases, with 9 bases remaining between them. This CDR3 comprises 13 residues. In DNA, the CDR3 is TGTGCCAGCACGAGGACAGTGAACACTGAAGCTTTCTTT. This gives the protein CASTRTVNTEAFF.

The CDR3 region is CSVRQGYNSPLHF. The CDR3 DNA reads as TGCAGCGTTAGACAGGGATATAATTCACCCCTCCACTTT. The chain has TRBV29-1 and TRBJ1-6; 7 positions match TRBD1. CDR1 SQVTM and CDR2 ANQGSEA come from the germline V gene. CDR3 length: 13 amino acids. Unmatched junction bases numbered 2, after V lost 5 bases and J lost 4 bases.

The J gene is TRBJ1-1, the V gene TRBV29-1; 8 bases align to TRBD1. The CDR3 extends over 12 amino acids. The germline gives CDR1 SQVTM, CDR2 ANQGSEA. The trim removed 5 bases at V and 4 bases at J, leaving 3 bases unmatched. The CDR3 DNA is TGCAGCGTTCACCAGGGGGCCACTGAAGCTTTCTTT. Translated: CSVHQGATEAFF.

This clonotype was detected a few times. This chain uses TRBV3-1 with TRBJ2-1; the D is unclear. The CDR3 sequence is 14 residues long. The germline gives CDR1 LGHDT, CDR2 YNNKEL (reference sequence). The germline V and J ends were trimmed by 10 bases and 2 bases, with 15 bases remaining between them. The CDR3 is CATGLSWAYNEQFF. CDR3 DNA: TGTGCCACCGGCCTTAGCTGGGCCTACAATGAGCAGTTCTTC.

V is TRBV27 and J is TRBJ2-3, with no clear D. The CDR3 contains 10 residues. Germline loops: CDR1 MNHEY, CDR2 SMNVEV (reference sequence). Trimming removed 7 bases from V and 7 bases from J, with 6 bases in between. In nucleotides, the CDR3 is TGTGCCAGCAAGGGCTATACGCAGTATTTT. Protein product: CASKGYTQYF.

V and J are TRBV6-1 and TRBJ1-1; possibly TRBD1 for D (5 bases). The CDR3 is 13 residues long. The germline V gene has CDR1 MNHNS and CDR2 SASEGT. Between the trimmed V and J ends, which lost 5 bases and 5 bases, there was a span of 12 bases. DNA of the CDR3: TGTGCCAGCAGTCGCCTCTGGGGGACTGAAGCTTTCTTT. It codes for CASSRLWGTEAFF.

The V and J genes are TRBV5-1 and TRBJ2-3; D ambiguous. The CDR3 totals 15 residues. Germline V gene sequence: CDR1 SGHRS, CDR2 YFSETQ. Trimming took off 4 bases at V and 2 bases at J, with 14 bases between the two ends. The CDR3 region has the DNA TGCGCCAGCAGCCCTGACCGATTATACACAGATACGCAGTATTTT. Amino acids: CASSPDRLYTDTQYF.

This chain connects TRBV10-3 to TRBJ2-1; D unclear. CDR1 and CDR2 (germline): ENHRY, SYGVKD. Trimming left V 8 bases short and J 0 bases short, with 17 bases between. The CDR3 length is 16 residues. The CDR3 here is CAIAQGSWSSYNEQFF. CDR3 in DNA: TGTGCCATCGCCCAAGGGTCCTGGAGCTCCTACAATGAGCAGTTCTTC.

A few counts support this clonotype. The chain carries TRBV7-3 and TRBJ1-6; D not certain. Germline values: CDR1 SGHTA, CDR2 FQGTGA. The germline V and J ends were trimmed by 5 bases and 8 bases, with 10 bases remaining between them. CDR3 size: 13 residues. CDR3 loop: CASSPHVYSPLHF. In nucleotides, the CDR3 is TGTGCCAGCAGCCCTCACGTATATTCACCCCTCCACTTT.

This clonotype was counted only a few times. The chain recombines TRBV20-1 with TRBJ2-5; D not certain. The CDR3 sequence is 16 residues long. The V gene lost 0 bases and the J gene lost 4 bases, with 18 bases spanning the gap. Germline V gene data show CDR1 as DFQATT and CDR2 as SNEGSKA (reference sequence). The CDR3 is CSARDPGQRFVETQYF. The CDR3 DNA is TGCAGTGCTAGAGATCCCGGCCAAAGATTTGTAGAGACCCAGTACTTC.

This clonotype was observed a handful of times. The V and J genes are TRBV6-5 and TRBJ2-2; D ambiguous. The CDR3 totals 15 residues. V lost 2 bases and J lost 3, with 10 bases in between. The germline gives CDR1 MNHEY, CDR2 SVGAGI. The CDR3 loop reads CASSYDAAYTGELFF. The CDR3 bases are TGTGCCAGCAGTTACGACGCAGCTTACACCGGGGAGCTGTTTTTT.

Only a few counts were recorded for this clonotype. The V gene is TRBV6-1, the J gene TRBJ2-2; D is possibly TRBD1 (6 bases). This CDR3 is built from 16 residues. Trimming took off 5 bases at V and 4 bases at J, with 17 bases between the two ends. Germline CDR1 and CDR2: MNHNS and SASEGT. The CDR3 reads CASSIPPGHLTGELFF. DNA of the CDR3: TGTGCCAGCAGTATCCCACCGGGACACCTCACCGGGGAGCTGTTTTTT.